Judged by abundance, the clone carrying this TCR beta chain is medium-sized. Its antigen is currently unknown. V was trimmed by 0 bases and J by 7 bases, leaving 15 bases between them. The germline CDR1 and CDR2 sequences are LGHNA and YNFKEQ. The CDR3 totals 15 residues. Assay used: immunoSEQ multiplex PCR; TCRdb lists only in-frame clones, some missing. This table has about 40,000 clones, approximately 90% appearing once. The source of the sample is a study of OX40 agonist ivuxolimab in advanced cancers. The wider study: The patients received agonistic anti-OX40 (CD134) antibody ivuxolimab.

General study points: With doses of 0.1 to 3.0 mg/kg, CD4+ and CD8+ blood T cells had undergone clonal expansion by week 6.

The V gene is TRBV4-2, the J gene TRBJ1-1; D is undetermined. The sequence came from an adult with an advanced solid tumor such as melanoma, head and neck, liver or kidney cancer. The sample in question was CD4+ or CD8+ T cells sorted from blood, obtained in a trial of the OX40 agonist ivuxolimab. The CDR3 region is CASSQDLGSGNEAFF. The CDR3 coding sequence is TGTGCCAGCAGCCAAGATTTGGGGAGCGGAAATGAAGCTTTCTTT.